The next 10 T cell receptor beta chains were all read from a single sample in a study of blood T cell repertoires in COVID-19. Here immunoSEQ multiplex PCR was the method, and the copy in TCRdb shows in-frame clones only, minus some. Of hundreds of thousands of clones listed, more than 60% are singletons. The sequenced sample consisted of peripheral blood. The receptors originated from a woman between 35 and 50 years old with active or convalescent COVID-19.

The V gene is TRBV5-8, the J gene TRBJ1-2; D might be TRBD1 (5 bases). The CDR3 is 13 amino acids. V was trimmed by 2 bases and J by 2 bases, leaving 7 bases between them. CDR1 and CDR2 from the germline V gene are SGHTS and YDEGEE. The CDR3 coding sequence is TGTGCCAGCAGCTTATCAGGGAACTATGGCTACACCTTC. It is translated as CASSLSGNYGYTF.

V and J are TRBV2 and TRBJ2-1, with a possible D match to TRBD2 (6 bases). Trimming removed 7 bases from V and 8 bases from J, with 18 bases in between. CDR3 length equals 14 residues. The germline gives CDR1 SNHLY, CDR2 FYNNEI. The CDR3 DNA reads as TGTGCCAGCAAGTGGGAGGCGGAGATCGATGAGCAGTTCTTC. Its translation is CASKWEAEIDEQFF.

The chain joins TRBV25-1 to TRBJ1-1, with D tentatively TRBD1 (6 bases). V was shortened by 3 bases and J by 10 bases, with 18 bases between the two germline ends. Germline V gene sequence: CDR1 MGHDK, CDR2 SYGVNS. The CDR3 is 14 residues long. The CDR3 loop reads CASSDLRGSAVAFF. CDR3 coding DNA: TGTGCCAGCAGTGACCTCAGGGGTAGCGCTGTAGCTTTCTTT.

The genes are TRBV12-3 or TRBV12-4 and TRBJ2-1, with a weak D call TRBD2 (5 bases). The ends were cut back, 3 bases at V and 10 bases at J, with 10 bases in the middle. This CDR3 has 12 amino acids. The CDR3 is CASSFGPGEQFF. DNA for the CDR3: TGTGCCAGCAGTTTTGGGCCGGGGGAGCAGTTCTTC.

The chain combines TRBV3-1 (or the pseudogene TRBV3-2) with TRBJ1-5; D is unresolved. Trimming pared 1 base from V and 3 bases from J, leaving 7 bases between. The CDR3 spans 14 residues. In germline, CDR1 is LGHDT, CDR2 YNNKEL (reference sequence). CDR3 residues: CASSQGRHNQPQHF. The CDR3 DNA follows: TGTGCCAGCAGCCAAGGCAGGCACAATCAGCCCCAGCATTTT.

The V gene is TRBV9, the J gene TRBJ1-4, with 7 bases matching TRBD1. The length of the CDR3 is 15 residues. Germline V gene lookup returns CDR1 SGDLS and CDR2 YYNGEE. The V gene end was trimmed by 2 bases and the J gene end by 4 bases; junction bases not matched to a gene: 5. CDR3 DNA: TGTGCCAGCAGCGTGGCTCCAGGGGGTAATGAAAAACTGTTTTTT. It specifies CASSVAPGGNEKLFF.

The chain links TRBV5-4 to TRBJ2-1; 10 bases are a match to TRBD1. The CDR3 loop spans 15 amino acids. Looked up from germline, CDR1 is SGHNT and CDR2 is YYREEE (reference sequence). J was trimmed by 5 bases and V by 4 bases; bases with no gene match: 6. The CDR3 region has the DNA TGTGCCAGCAGCCTGGACAGGGGGAGCGACAATGAGCAGTTCTTC. The encoded protein is CASSLDRGSDNEQFF.

This rearrangement joins TRBV28 to TRBJ1-5; 8 positions agree with TRBD1. The CDR3 runs 15 residues. J gave up 5 bases and V 8 bases, and 11 bases lay outside the gene matches. CDR1 and CDR2 from the germline V gene are MDHEN and SYDVKM. The CDR3 DNA sequence: TGTGCCAGCTGTAGGAGGCAGGGGGCTTATCAGCCCCAGCATTTT. This codes for CASCRRQGAYQPQHF.

This chain links TRBV9 with TRBJ2-3, with D uncertain. CDR3 length: 15 residues. Between the trimmed V and J ends, which lost 1 base and 2 bases, there was a span of 11 bases. From germline, CDR1 is SGDLS and CDR2 YYNGEE. The DNA of the CDR3 is TGTGCCAGCAGCGTAACGAGCCGAACCACAGATACGCAGTATTTT. Residues: CASSVTSRTTDTQYF. Full variable domain (outside the CDR3, taken from reference TRBV9 and TRBJ2-3): DSGVTQTPKHLITATGQRVTLRCSPRSGDLSVYWYQQSLDQGLQFLIQYYNGEERAKGNILERFSAQQFPDLHSELNLSSLELGDSALYFCASSVTSRTTDTQYFGPGTRLTVL.

This clone was seen a few times. This chain uses TRBV29-1 with TRBJ1-1; unclear D gene. Germline assignment: CDR1 SQVTM and CDR2 ANQGSEA. The germline V and J ends were trimmed by 2 bases and 5 bases, with 9 bases remaining between them. The CDR3 is 12 residues long. CDR3 protein: CSVEPLGTEAFF. The CDR3 DNA is TGCAGCGTTGAACCGCTCGGTACTGAAGCTTTCTTT.